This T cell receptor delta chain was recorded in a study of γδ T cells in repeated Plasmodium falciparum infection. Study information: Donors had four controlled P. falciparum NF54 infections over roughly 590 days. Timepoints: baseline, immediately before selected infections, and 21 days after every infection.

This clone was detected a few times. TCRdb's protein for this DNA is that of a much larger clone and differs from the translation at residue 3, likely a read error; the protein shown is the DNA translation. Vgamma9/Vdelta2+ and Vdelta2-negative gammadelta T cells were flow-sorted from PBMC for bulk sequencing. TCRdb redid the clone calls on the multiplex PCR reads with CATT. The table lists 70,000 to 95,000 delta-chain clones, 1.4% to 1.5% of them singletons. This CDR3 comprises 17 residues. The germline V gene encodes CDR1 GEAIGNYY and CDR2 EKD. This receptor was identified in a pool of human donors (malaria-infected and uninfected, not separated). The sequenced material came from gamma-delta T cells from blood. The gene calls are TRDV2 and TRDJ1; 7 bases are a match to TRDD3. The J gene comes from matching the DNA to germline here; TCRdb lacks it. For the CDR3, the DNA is TGTGCCCGTGACACCGCAGCTGGGGGGCCCTACACCGATAAACTCATCTTT. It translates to CARDTAAGGPYTDKLIF.